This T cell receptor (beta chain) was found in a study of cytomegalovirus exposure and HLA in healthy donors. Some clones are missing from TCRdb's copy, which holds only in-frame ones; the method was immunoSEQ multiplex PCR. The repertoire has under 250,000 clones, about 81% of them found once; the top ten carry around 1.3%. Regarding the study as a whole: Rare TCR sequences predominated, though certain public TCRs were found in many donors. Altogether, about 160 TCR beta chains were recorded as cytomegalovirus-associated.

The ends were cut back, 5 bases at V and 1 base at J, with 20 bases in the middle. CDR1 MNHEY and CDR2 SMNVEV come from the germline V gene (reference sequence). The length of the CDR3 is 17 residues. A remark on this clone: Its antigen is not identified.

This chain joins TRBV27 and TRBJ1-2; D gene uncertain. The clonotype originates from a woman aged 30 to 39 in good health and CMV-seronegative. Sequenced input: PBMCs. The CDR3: CASSPGLAREYNYGYTF. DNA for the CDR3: TGTGCCAGCAGTCCCGGATTGGCACGGGAGTATAACTATGGCTACACCTTC.